This T cell receptor (beta chain) was found in a study of monozygotic twins with inflammatory bowel disease. CDR3 length: 14 residues. cDNA for TCRalpha and TCRbeta was amplified by nested PCRs of about 15 then 9 cycles. For each CDR3 protein, TCRdb gives one entry from its re-call of the 5' RACE reads, without DNA. The sample has roughly 320,000 distinct CDR3 sequences. The sample consisted of blood. This TCR came from a human donor with ulcerative colitis or Crohn's disease, or a healthy co-twin of an affected twin (not recorded which). J is TRBJ1-1 and V is TRBV21-1; checking the TCRdb D call of TRBD1 is not possible without DNA. TRBV21-1 is a pseudogene. The CDR3 sequence is CARFREIGGTEAFF.